This passage covers 19 T cell receptor beta chains from one sample sequenced in a study of T cells after yellow fever vaccination. TCRdb analysed the 5' RACE reads with MiXCR anew, one entry per CDR3 protein. The sample has some 600,000 distinct CDR3 sequences, approximately 13% seen once. The specimen was PBMCs, collected on the day of the yellow fever booster vaccination. The receptors derive from a man between 25 and 39 years old who received the YFV17D yellow fever vaccine.

This clonotype has at least ten counts. The V and J genes are TRBV10-3 and TRBJ2-2; D perhaps matches TRBD2 (6 bases). Deletions cut 5 bases from V and 4 bases from J, with 14 bases between. The CDR3 is made up of 15 amino acids. Germline CDR1 and CDR2: ENHRY and SYGVKD. CDR3 sequence reads: CAISPGLEGTGELFF. CDR3 in DNA: TGTGCCATCAGTCCGGGACTCGAGGGCACCGGGGAGCTGTTTTTT.

Only a few counts were recorded for this clonotype. This chain links TRBV20-1 with TRBJ2-1; TRBD2 might be the D (5 bases). With 2 bases removed from V and 5 bases from J, the gap between germline ends came to 16 bases. The CDR3 covers 15 residues. Germline loops: CDR1 DFQATT, CDR2 SNEGSKA (reference sequence). This chain's CDR3 is CSARSLVSRNNEQFF. The CDR3 DNA reads as TGCAGTGCTAGATCACTAGTTTCCCGAAACAATGAGCAGTTCTTC.

Only a few counts were recorded for this clonotype. The rearrangement links TRBV29-1 to TRBJ2-4; D remains ambiguous. V lost 6 bases and J 7 bases, leaving 7 bases between the germline ends. Germline loops: CDR1 SQVTM, CDR2 ANQGSEA. There are 10 residues in the CDR3. CDR3 DNA sequence: TGCAGCGTCGTGAATAACATTCAGTACTTC. This sequence encodes CSVVNNIQYF.

The chain carries TRBV5-1 and TRBJ2-7; 10 bases are shared with TRBD1. Germline CDR1 SGHRS, CDR2 YFSETQ. The CDR3 covers 16 residues. Trimming took 3 bases from V and 4 from J; bases not matched to a gene: 10. DNA of the CDR3: TGCGCCAGCAGCTCGGGACAGGGGATACTCGGGTACGAGCAGTACTTC. This translates into CASSSGQGILGYEQYF.

The rearrangement uses TRBV10-3 and TRBJ2-7; D unresolved. Trimming cost V 8 bases and J 0 bases, with 8 bases left between them. This CDR3 spans 12 amino acids. Germline V gene sequence: CDR1 ENHRY, CDR2 SYGVKD. DNA for the CDR3: TGTGCCATCTCACGGAACTCCTACGAGCAGTACTTC. Its translation: CAISRNSYEQYF.

This clonotype was found a few times. The V gene is TRBV20-1, the J gene TRBJ2-5; the D gene is possibly TRBD1 (6 bases). In germline, CDR1 is DFQATT, CDR2 SNEGSKA (reference sequence). With 5 bases removed from V and 3 bases from J, the gap between germline ends came to 19 bases. The CDR3 extends over 15 amino acids. The CDR3 region is CSAEYGGQGKETQYF. The CDR3 DNA follows: TGCAGTGCTGAATACGGTGGGCAGGGGAAAGAGACCCAGTACTTC.

This clonotype was observed a handful of times. The chain carries TRBV19 and TRBJ1-1; no reliable D call. This CDR3 comprises 13 residues. Deletions cut 5 bases from V and 4 bases from J, with 11 bases between. CDR1 is LNHDA and CDR2 is SQIVND in the germline V gene (reference sequence). CDR3 sequence reads: CASSAGGPTEAFF. CDR3 nucleotides: TGTGCCAGTAGTGCAGGTGGGCCCACTGAAGCTTTCTTT.

The chain uses TRBV19 and TRBJ2-7; the D gene is possibly TRBD2 (5 bases). V was pared by 6 bases and J by 2 bases, with 14 bases between. The CDR3 totals 14 residues. Germline values: CDR1 LNHDA, CDR2 SQIVND (reference sequence). The CDR3 is CASRPEWGAYEQYF. The DNA of the CDR3 is TGTGCCAGTAGACCGGAGTGGGGAGCCTACGAGCAGTACTTC. The full variable domain, rest sourced from reference TRBV19 and TRBJ2-7, is DGGITQSPKYLFRKEGQNVTLSCEQNLNHDAMYWYRQDPGQGLRLIYYSQIVNDFQKGDIAEGYSVSREKKESFPLTVTSAQKNPTAFYLCASRPEWGAYEQYFGPGTRLTVT.

This chain connects TRBV6-5 to TRBJ2-7, with 7 bases matching TRBD2. Losses at the gene ends were 0 bases for V and 5 bases for J; bases not matched to a gene: 7. The CDR3 length is 15 residues. Germline values: CDR1 MNHEY, CDR2 SVGAGI. The CDR3 bases are TGTGCCAGCAGTTACTCGACTAGCCCGCCCCACGAGCAGTACTTC. Amino acid sequence: CASSYSTSPPHEQYF.

CDR3: CASSGSRGSNIQYF. CDR3 bases: TGTGCCAGCAGTGGGTCCAGGGGATCAAACATTCAGTACTTC. The chain uses TRBV6-1 and TRBJ2-4; TRBD1 is a possible D gene (6 bases). Trimming shortened V by 4 bases and J by 6 bases, and 13 bases separated the two germline ends. The V gene's germline CDR1 is MNHNS and CDR2 SASEGT. This CDR3 region has 14 residues.

The gene calls are TRBV29-1 and TRBJ2-7; TRBD2 is a possible D gene (6 bases). Germline CDR1 is SQVTM and CDR2 is ANQGSEA. The CDR3 has 12 residues. The V gene lost 4 bases and the J gene lost 2 bases, with 9 bases spanning the gap. The CDR3 is CSVAAGAYEQYF. DNA for the CDR3: TGCAGCGTTGCAGCGGGCGCCTACGAGCAGTACTTC.

The chain links TRBV6-2 or TRBV6-3 to TRBJ1-5, with a possible D match to TRBD1 (5 bases). V lost 3 bases and J lost 3, with 9 bases in between. This CDR3 is 14 amino acids long. Germline lookup yields CDR1 MNHEY and CDR2 SVGEGT. The CDR3 sequence is CASSYYRSNQPQHF. The CDR3 coding sequence is TGTGCCAGCAGTTATTACAGGTCCAATCAGCCCCAGCATTTT.

The gene calls are TRBV5-1 and TRBJ2-7, with unresolved D. Germline V CDR1 and CDR2: SGHRS, YFSETQ. This CDR3 spans 16 amino acids. Trimming took off 0 bases at V and 6 bases at J, with 19 bases between the two ends. The CDR3 here is CASSLVVGQAQVEQYF. CDR3 DNA: TGCGCCAGCAGCTTGGTAGTGGGCCAGGCCCAGGTCGAGCAGTACTTC.

The chain recombines TRBV7-9 with TRBJ2-1, with D unresolved. This CDR3 is 15 amino acids long. Germline-derived CDR1 and CDR2 are SEHNR and FQNEAQ (reference sequence). Trimming took off 7 bases at V and 8 bases at J, with 21 bases between the two ends. This CDR3 reads CASTRTVLQDHEQFF. DNA of the CDR3: TGTGCCAGCACCCGTACAGTCCTTCAGGATCATGAGCAGTTCTTC. Filled out from reference TRBV7-9 and TRBJ2-1, the complete variable domain reads DTGVSQNPRHKITKRGQNVTFRCDPISEHNRLYWYRQTLGQGPEFLTYFQNEAQLEKSRLLSDRFSAERPKGSFSTLEIQRTEQGDSAMYLCASTRTVLQDHEQFFGPGTRLTVL.

The chain links TRBV5-1 to TRBJ2-5, with D perhaps being TRBD1 or TRBD2 (5 bases each). Trimming removed 0 bases from V and 7 bases from J, with 10 bases in between. The CDR3 has 13 residues. Germline-derived CDR1 and CDR2 are SGHRS and YFSETQ. CDR3 sequence reads: CASSLGSGTTQYF. CDR3 sequence (DNA): TGCGCCAGCAGCTTGGGATCGGGGACGACCCAGTACTTC. Supplemented by reference TRBV5-1 and TRBJ2-5, the full variable domain reads KAGVTQTPRYLIKTRGQQVTLSCSPISGHRSVSWYQQTPGQGLQFLFEYFSETQRNKGNFPGRFSGRQFSNSRSEMNVSTLELGDSALYLCASSLGSGTTQYFGPGTRLLVL.

This sequence joins TRBV15 and TRBJ2-2; D is perhaps TRBD1 (5 bases). Deletions cut 0 bases from V and 1 base from J, with 9 bases between. The germline V gene has CDR1 LNHNV and CDR2 YYDKDF (reference sequence). The length of the CDR3 is 16 residues. This CDR3 is CATSRDRGQNTGELFF. CDR3 bases: TGTGCCACCAGCAGAGATAGGGGCCAGAACACCGGGGAGCTGTTTTTT.

This chain links TRBV29-1 with TRBJ1-4; D not certain. Germline V gene data show CDR1 as SQVTM and CDR2 as ANQGSEA. The CDR3 extends over 15 amino acids. V lost 4 bases, J lost 0 bases, and 12 bases lay in between. Written as DNA, the CDR3 is TGCAGCGTTGGGGTCAGCCGTGCAACTAATGAAAAACTGTTTTTT. Translating it yields CSVGVSRATNEKLFF.

This clonotype has a handful of counts. This chain joins TRBV20-1 and TRBJ2-5; 11 bases align to TRBD1. This CDR3 is 14 amino acids long. Trimming took 3 bases from V and 4 from J; bases not matched to a gene: 4. Germline V gene data show CDR1 as DFQATT and CDR2 as SNEGSKA (reference sequence). The CDR3: CSASPGTGGETQYF. The CDR3 DNA reads as TGCAGTGCTAGTCCCGGGACAGGGGGAGAGACCCAGTACTTC.

This clonotype was detected a few times. The rearrangement links TRBV20-1 to TRBJ2-7; D is possibly TRBD2 (5 bases). Germline loops: CDR1 DFQATT, CDR2 SNEGSKA (reference sequence). The ends were cut back, 1 base at V and 0 bases at J, with 10 bases in the middle. The CDR3 spans 14 residues. CDR3 nucleotide sequence: TGCAGTGCTAGAGGGGAGACCTCCTCCTACGAGCAGTACTTC. This sequence encodes CSARGETSSYEQYF.